This T cell receptor beta chain is drawn from a study of response to subunit inactivated influenza vaccine. Overall study results and limits: Few additional T cells are recruited per seasonal influenza vaccination, authors suggested.

This clonotype was counted ten times or more. Its target is unknown. TCRdb reanalysed the RT-PCR reads using MiXCR and keeps one entry per CDR3 protein. The sample holds some 640,000 distinct CDR3 sequences, around 14% seen once. Germline CDR1 SNHLY, CDR2 FYNNEI. V shed 8 bases and J shed 0 bases, with 8 bases lying between them. The CDR3 runs 12 residues. The TCR originated in a man in his fifties who received an inactivated influenza vaccine. This chain uses TRBV2 with TRBJ2-7, with a weak D call TRBD1 (5 bases). Material: PBMCs from blood, obtained roughly 2 weeks before vaccination. The CDR3 protein is CASRQSSYEQYF. Written as DNA, the CDR3 is TGTGCCAGCCGACAGAGCTCCTACGAGCAGTACTTC.